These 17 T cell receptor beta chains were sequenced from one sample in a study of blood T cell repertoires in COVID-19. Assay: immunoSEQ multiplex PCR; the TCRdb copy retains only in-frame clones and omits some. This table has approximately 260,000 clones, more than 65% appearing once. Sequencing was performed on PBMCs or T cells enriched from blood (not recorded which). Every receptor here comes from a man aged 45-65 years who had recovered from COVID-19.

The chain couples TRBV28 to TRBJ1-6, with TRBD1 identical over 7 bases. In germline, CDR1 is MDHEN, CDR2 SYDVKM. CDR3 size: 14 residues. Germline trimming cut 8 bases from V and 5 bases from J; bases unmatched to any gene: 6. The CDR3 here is CASVPGQHNSPLHF. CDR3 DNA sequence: TGTGCCAGCGTGCCGGGACAGCATAATTCACCCCTCCACTTT.

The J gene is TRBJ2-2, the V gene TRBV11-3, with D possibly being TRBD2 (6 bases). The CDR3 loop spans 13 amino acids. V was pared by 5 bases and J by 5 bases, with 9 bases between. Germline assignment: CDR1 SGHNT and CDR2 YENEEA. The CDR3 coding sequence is TGTGCCAGCAGCGCGGGGCCTACCGGGGAGCTGTTTTTT. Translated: CASSAGPTGELFF.

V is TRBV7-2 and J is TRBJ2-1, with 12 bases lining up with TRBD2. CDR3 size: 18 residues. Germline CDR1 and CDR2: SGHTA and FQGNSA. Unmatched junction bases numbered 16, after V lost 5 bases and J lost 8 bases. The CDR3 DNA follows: TGTGCCAGCAGCCCGTACCAGACTAGCGGGAGCATGGCCTATGAGCAGTTCTTC. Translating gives CASSPYQTSGSMAYEQFF.

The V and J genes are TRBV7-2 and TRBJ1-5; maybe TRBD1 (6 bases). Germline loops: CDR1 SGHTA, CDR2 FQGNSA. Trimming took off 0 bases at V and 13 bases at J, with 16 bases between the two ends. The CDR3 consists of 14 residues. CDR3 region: CASSLARGAGDQHF. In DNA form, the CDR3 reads TGTGCCAGCAGCTTAGCGCGGGGGGCGGGGGATCAGCATTTT.

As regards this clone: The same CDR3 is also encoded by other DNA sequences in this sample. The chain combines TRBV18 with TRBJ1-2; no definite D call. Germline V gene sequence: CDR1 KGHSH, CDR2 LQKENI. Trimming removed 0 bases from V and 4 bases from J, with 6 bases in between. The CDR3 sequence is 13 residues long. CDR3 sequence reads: CASSPPPGYGYTF. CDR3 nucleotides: TGTGCCAGCTCACCACCGCCAGGCTATGGCTACACCTTC.

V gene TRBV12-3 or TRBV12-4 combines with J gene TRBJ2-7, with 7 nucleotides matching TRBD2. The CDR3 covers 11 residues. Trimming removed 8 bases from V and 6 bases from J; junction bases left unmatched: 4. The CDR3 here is CASSRGGEQYF. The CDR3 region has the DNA TGTGCCAGCTCTCGCGGGGGCGAGCAGTACTTC.

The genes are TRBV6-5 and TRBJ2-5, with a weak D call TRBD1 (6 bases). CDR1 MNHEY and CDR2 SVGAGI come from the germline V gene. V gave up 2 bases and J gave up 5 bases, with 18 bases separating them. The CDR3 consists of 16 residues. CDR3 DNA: TGTGCCAGCAGTTACGGTCGGTCGCAGGGGCTGGAGACCCAGTACTTC. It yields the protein CASSYGRSQGLETQYF.

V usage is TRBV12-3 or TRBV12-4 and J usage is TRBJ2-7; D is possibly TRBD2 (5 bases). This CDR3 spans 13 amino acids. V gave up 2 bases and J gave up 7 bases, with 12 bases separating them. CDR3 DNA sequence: TGTGCCAGCAGTTTATATATAACTAGGGAGCAGTACTTC. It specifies CASSLYITREQYF.

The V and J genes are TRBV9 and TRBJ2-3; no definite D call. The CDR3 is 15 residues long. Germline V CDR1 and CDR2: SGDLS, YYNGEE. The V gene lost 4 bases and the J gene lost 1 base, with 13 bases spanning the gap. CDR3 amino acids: CASSPQWARTDTQYF. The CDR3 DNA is TGTGCCAGCAGCCCCCAGTGGGCCCGCACAGATACGCAGTATTTT.

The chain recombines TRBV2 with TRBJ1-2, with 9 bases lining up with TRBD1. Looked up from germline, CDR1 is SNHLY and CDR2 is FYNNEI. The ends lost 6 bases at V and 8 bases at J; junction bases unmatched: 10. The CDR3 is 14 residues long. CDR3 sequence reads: CASSSLQGAGGYTF. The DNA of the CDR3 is TGTGCCAGCAGCAGCTTACAGGGGGCAGGGGGCTACACCTTC.

The CDR3 region has the DNA TGTGCCAGCAGCCTAGGACAGGGGGATTCCAATCAGCCCCAGCATTTT. As protein: CASSLGQGDSNQPQHF. The rearrangement joins TRBV7-6 to TRBJ1-5; 10 bases align to TRBD1. With V trimmed by 5 bases and J by 3 bases, 7 bases remained unmatched. Germline V lookup: CDR1 SGHVS, CDR2 FNYEAQ. The CDR3 loop spans 16 amino acids. The full variable domain, with the rest looked up from reference TRBV7-6 and TRBJ1-5, is GAGVSQSPRYKVTKRGQDVALRCDPISGHVSLYWYRQALGQGPEFLTYFNYEAQQDKSGLPNDRFSAERPEGSISTLTIQRTEQRDSAMYRCASSLGQGDSNQPQHFGDGTRLSIL.

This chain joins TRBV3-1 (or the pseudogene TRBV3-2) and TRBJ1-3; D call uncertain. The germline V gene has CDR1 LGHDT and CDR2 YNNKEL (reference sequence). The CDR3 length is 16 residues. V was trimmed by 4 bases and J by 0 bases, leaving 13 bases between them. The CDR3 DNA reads TGTGCCAGCAGCCCCCCAGGCCGCCTCTCTGGAAACACCATATATTTT. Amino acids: CASSPPGRLSGNTIYF.

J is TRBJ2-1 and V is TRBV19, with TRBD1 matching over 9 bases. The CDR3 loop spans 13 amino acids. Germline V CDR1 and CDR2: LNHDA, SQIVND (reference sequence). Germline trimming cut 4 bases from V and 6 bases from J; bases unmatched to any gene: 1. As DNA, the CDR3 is TGTGCCAGTAGTACGGGACAGGGCAATGAGCAGTTCTTC. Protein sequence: CASSTGQGNEQFF.

As DNA, the CDR3 is TGTGCCAGCAGCTTAGCAGGGATGAACACTGAAGCTTTCTTT. It translates to CASSLAGMNTEAFF. This chain joins TRBV11-2 and TRBJ1-1; perhaps TRBD1 as D (5 bases). Germline V lookup: CDR1 SGHAT, CDR2 FQNNGV. The length of the CDR3 is 14 residues. Trimming removed 1 base from V and 0 bases from J, with 6 bases in between.

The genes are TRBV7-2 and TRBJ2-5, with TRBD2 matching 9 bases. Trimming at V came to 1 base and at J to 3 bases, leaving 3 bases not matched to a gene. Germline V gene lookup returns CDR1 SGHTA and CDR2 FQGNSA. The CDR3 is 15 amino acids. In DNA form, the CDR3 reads TGTGCCAGCAGCTTAGGGGCGGGAGGGGAAGAGACCCAGTACTTC. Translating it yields CASSLGAGGEETQYF.

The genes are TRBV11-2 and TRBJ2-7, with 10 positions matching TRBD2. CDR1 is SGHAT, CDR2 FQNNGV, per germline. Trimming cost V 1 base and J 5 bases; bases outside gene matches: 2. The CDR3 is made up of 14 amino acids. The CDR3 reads CASSLGLAGHEQYF. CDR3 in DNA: TGTGCCAGCAGCTTAGGACTAGCGGGCCACGAGCAGTACTTC.

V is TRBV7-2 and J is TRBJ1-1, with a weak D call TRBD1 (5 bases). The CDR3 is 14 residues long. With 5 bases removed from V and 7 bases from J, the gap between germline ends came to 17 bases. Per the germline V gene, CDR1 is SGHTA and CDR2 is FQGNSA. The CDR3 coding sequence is TGTGCCAGCAGCGGGGGGTTTCTTTCCAATGAAGCTTTCTTT. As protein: CASSGGFLSNEAFF. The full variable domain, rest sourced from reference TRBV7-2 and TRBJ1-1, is GAGVSQSPSNKVTEKGKDVELRCDPISGHTALYWYRQSLGQGLEFLIYFQGNSAPDKSGLPSDRFSAERTGGSVSTLTIQRTQQEDSAVYLCASSGGFLSNEAFFGQGTRLTVV.